A selection of T cell receptor beta chains follows, all from one sample in a study of T cells in localized non-small cell lung cancer. Some clones are missing from TCRdb's copy, which holds only in-frame ones; the method was immunoSEQ multiplex PCR. The sample holds about 72,000 clones, 84% seen once. The starting material was peripheral blood, obtained before any cancer treatment. These receptors originate from a female donor older than 55 with stage I lung adenocarcinoma. CDR3s include the opening cysteine and the closing phenylalanine or tryptophan. D genes are given only for firm matches. For some rows the clone size is stated as once, few or many, or as a class when expanded; others skip it.

>TRBD1|TRBV20-1|TRBJ2-1|NA
CSADRGEQFF
TGCAGTGCTGACAGGGGTGAGCAGTTCTTC
>NA|TRBV19|TRBJ2-3|NA
CASSIRRDHSSTDTQYF
TGTGCCAGTAGTATACGGCGGGACCACTCTAGCACAGATACGCAGTATTTT
>TRBD1|TRBV19|TRBJ1-3|NA
CASTTGLGNTIYF
TGTGCCAGCACGACAGGGTTAGGAAACACCATATATTTT
>TRBD2|TRBV7-9|TRBJ2-7|NA
CASNLAGASYEQYF
TGTGCCAGCAACCTAGCGGGAGCCTCCTACGAGCAGTACTTC
>NA|TRBV5-1|TRBJ1-2|NA
CASSLGTANYGYTF
TGCGCCAGCAGCTTGGGGACAGCTAACTATGGCTACACCTTC
>NA|TRBV18|TRBJ2-7|NA
CASSPSTGSNEQYF
TGTGCCAGCTCACCCTCTACAGGGAGCAACGAGCAGTACTTC
>TRBD1|TRBV6-5|TRBJ2-5|NA
CASTEGGTGQETQYF
TGTGCCAGCACCGAGGGGGGGACAGGGCAAGAGACCCAGTACTTC
>NA|TRBV7-7|TRBJ2-1|once
CASSPLDLGYNEQFF
TGTGCTAGCAGCCCCTTAGACCTAGGGTACAATGAGCAGTTCTTC
>TRBD1|TRBV30|TRBJ1-2|NA
CAWRNTGGNGYTF
TGTGCCTGGAGAAACACAGGGGGCAATGGCTACACCTTC
>NA|TRBV5-1|TRBJ2-2|NA
CASSLDSSRGLFF
TGCGCCAGCAGCTTGGACAGTTCCCGGGGGCTGTTTTTT
>TRBD2|TRBV7-8|TRBJ2-3|NA
CASSLVGLAGSTDTQYF
TGTGCCAGCAGCTTAGTAGGCCTAGCGGGGAGCACAGATACGCAGTATTTT
>NA|TRBV11-2|TRBJ2-1|once
CASSSTHEQFF
TGTGCCAGCAGCTCCACCCATGAGCAGTTCTTC
>TRBD2|TRBV5-1|TRBJ2-3|NA
CASSSRLAGGTDTQYF
TGCGCCAGCAGCTCGAGACTAGCGGGAGGAACAGATACGCAGTATTTT
>NA|TRBV2|TRBJ1-5|few
CASIAVLSQPQHF
TGTGCCAGCATTGCGGTTTTGAGTCAGCCCCAGCATTTT
>TRBD1|TRBV2|TRBJ1-2|NA
CASIPGQGFFNYGYTF
TGTGCCAGCATTCCGGGACAGGGCTTCTTTAACTATGGCTACACCTTC
>NA|TRBV2|TRBJ2-7|few
CASSEWQGNRPQYF
TGTGCCAGCAGTGAATGGCAGGGAAACAGGCCCCAGTACTTC
>TRBD2|TRBV11-2|TRBJ2-1|once
CASSSRLSGEVEQFF
TGTGCCAGCAGTTCCCGGCTTAGCGGGGAGGTTGAGCAGTTCTTC
>NA|TRBV7-2|TRBJ1-3|NA
CASSLAGGNTIYF
TGTGCCAGCAGCTTAGCTGGAGGAAACACCATATATTTT
>NA|TRBV9|TRBJ2-4|NA
CASSGQGAKNIQYF
TGTGCCAGCAGCGGTCAGGGAGCCAAAAACATTCAGTACTTC
>NA|TRBV5-1|TRBJ1-1|NA
CASRLQGNTEAFF
TGCGCCAGCAGATTACAGGGCAACACTGAAGCTTTCTTT
>NA|TRBV6-1|TRBJ1-1|NA
CASTGQFNTEAFF
TGTGCCAGCACCGGACAGTTTAACACTGAAGCTTTCTTT
>NA|TRBV6-5|TRBJ1-6|NA
CASSYVGGNNSPLHF
TGTGCCAGCAGTTACGTTGGGGGAAACAATTCACCCCTCCACTTT
>NA|TRBV6-6|TRBJ2-3|NA
CASSRGYGTDTQYF
TGTGCCAGCAGTAGGGGGTATGGCACAGATACGCAGTATTTT
>NA|TRBV5-8|TRBJ1-1|NA
CASSPRLLVNTEAFF
TGTGCCAGCAGCCCAAGACTTTTGGTGAACACTGAAGCTTTCTTT
>NA|TRBV5-1|TRBJ2-2|NA
CASSLAPVLLVTANTGELFF
TGCGCCAGCAGCTTGGCCCCAGTACTGTTGGTCACGGCGAACACCGGGGAGCTGTTTTTT
>TRBD2|TRBV5-6|TRBJ2-1|NA
CASSYPSGGSYNEQFF
TGTGCCAGCAGCTACCCTAGCGGAGGCTCCTACAATGAGCAGTTCTTC
>NA|TRBV6-6|TRBJ1-6|NA
CASSSPQGLNSPLHF
TGTGCCAGCAGTTCTCCCCAGGGCTTAAATTCACCCCTCCACTTT